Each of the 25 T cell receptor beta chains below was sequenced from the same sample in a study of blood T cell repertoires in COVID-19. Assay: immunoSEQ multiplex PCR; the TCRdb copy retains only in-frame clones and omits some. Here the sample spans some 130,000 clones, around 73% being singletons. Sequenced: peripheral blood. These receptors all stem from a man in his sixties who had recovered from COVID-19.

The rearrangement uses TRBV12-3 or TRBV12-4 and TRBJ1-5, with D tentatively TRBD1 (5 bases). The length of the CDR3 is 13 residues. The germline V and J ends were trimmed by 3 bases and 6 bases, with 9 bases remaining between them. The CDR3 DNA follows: TGTGCCAGCAGTTTCGGCGGGGGTCAGCCCCAGCATTTT. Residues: CASSFGGGQPQHF.

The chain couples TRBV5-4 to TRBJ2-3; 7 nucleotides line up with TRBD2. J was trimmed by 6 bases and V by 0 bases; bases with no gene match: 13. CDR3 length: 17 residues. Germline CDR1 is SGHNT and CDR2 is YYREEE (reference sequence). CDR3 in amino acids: CASSLDPSRGSSDTQYF. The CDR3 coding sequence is TGTGCCAGCAGCTTGGACCCCTCGCGGGGGAGCTCGGATACGCAGTATTTT.

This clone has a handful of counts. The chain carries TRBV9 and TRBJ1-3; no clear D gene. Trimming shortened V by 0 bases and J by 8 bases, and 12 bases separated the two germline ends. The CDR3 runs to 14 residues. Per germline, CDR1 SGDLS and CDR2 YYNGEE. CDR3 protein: CASSVVRRIYTIYF. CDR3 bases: TGTGCCAGCAGCGTAGTAAGGAGGATATACACCATATATTTT. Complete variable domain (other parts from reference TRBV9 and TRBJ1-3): DSGVTQTPKHLITATGQRVTLRCSPRSGDLSVYWYQQSLDQGLQFLIQYYNGEERAKGNILERFSAQQFPDLHSELNLSSLELGDSALYFCASSVVRRIYTIYFGEGSWLTVV.

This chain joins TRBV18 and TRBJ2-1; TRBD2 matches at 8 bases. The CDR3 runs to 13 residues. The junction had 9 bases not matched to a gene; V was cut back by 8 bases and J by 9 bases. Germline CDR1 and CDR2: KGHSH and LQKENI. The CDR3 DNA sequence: TGTGCCAGCCTGGAGACTAGCGCTAGTGAGCAGTTCTTC. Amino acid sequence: CASLETSASEQFF. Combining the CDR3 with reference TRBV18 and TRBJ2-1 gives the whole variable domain NAGVMQNPRHLVRRRGQEARLRCSPMKGHSHVYWYRQLPEEGLKFMVYLQKENIIDESGMPKERFSAEFPKEGPSILRIQQVVRGDSAAYFCASLETSASEQFFGPGTRLTVL.

The CDR3 DNA reads TGTGCCAGTAGTATAGGAACGGGAAGCTCCTATAATTCACCCCTCCACTTT. It is translated as CASSIGTGSSYNSPLHF. The chain carries TRBV19 and TRBJ1-6; D not resolved. Per germline, CDR1 LNHDA and CDR2 SQIVND (reference sequence). The CDR3 runs to 17 residues. V was cut by 1 base and J by 0 bases, with 10 bases left in between.

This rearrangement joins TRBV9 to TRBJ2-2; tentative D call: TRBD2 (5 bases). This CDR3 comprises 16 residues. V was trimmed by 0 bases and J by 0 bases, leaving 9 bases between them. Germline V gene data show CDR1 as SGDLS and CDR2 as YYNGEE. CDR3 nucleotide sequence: TGTGCCAGCAGCGTAGAGAGGACTGCGAACACCGGGGAGCTGTTTTTT. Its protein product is CASSVERTANTGELFF.

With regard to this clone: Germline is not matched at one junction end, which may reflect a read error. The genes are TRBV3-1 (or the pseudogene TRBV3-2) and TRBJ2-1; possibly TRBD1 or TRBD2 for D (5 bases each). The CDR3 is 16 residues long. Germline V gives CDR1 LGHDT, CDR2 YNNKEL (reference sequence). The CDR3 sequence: CTSSGSPGLKGNEQFF. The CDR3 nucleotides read TGTACCAGCAGCGGCTCCCCGGGTCTTAAGGGGAATGAGCAGTTCTTC.

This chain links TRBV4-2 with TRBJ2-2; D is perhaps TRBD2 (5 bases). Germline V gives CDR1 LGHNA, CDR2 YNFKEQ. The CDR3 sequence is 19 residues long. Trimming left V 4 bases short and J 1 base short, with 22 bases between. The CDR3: CASSPLLDGIVLNTGELFF. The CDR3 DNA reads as TGTGCCAGCAGCCCTCTTTTAGACGGGATAGTCCTGAACACCGGGGAGCTGTTTTTT.

In DNA, the CDR3 is TGTGCCAGCAGTTCCTCAGGGGTTAACTATGGCTACACCTTC. Its translation is CASSSSGVNYGYTF. The genes are TRBV7-9 and TRBJ1-2, with a tentative D call TRBD1 (6 bases). CDR3 length: 14 amino acids. Trimming shortened V by 6 bases and J by 1 base, and 12 bases separated the two germline ends. Germline assignment: CDR1 SEHNR and CDR2 FQNEAQ (reference sequence).

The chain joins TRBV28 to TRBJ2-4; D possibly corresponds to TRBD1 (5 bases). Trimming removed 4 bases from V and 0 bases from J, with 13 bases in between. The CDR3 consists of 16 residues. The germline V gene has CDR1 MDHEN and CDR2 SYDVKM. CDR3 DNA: TGTGCCAGCAGTTCCAGGGCGTTGTTAGCCAAAAACATTCAGTACTTC. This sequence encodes CASSSRALLAKNIQYF. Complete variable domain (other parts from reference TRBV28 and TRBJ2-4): DVKVTQSSRYLVKRTGEKVFLECVQDMDHENMFWYRQDPGLGLRLIYFSYDVKMKEKGDIPEGYSVSREKKERFSLILESASTNQTSMYLCASSSRALLAKNIQYFGAGTRLSVL.

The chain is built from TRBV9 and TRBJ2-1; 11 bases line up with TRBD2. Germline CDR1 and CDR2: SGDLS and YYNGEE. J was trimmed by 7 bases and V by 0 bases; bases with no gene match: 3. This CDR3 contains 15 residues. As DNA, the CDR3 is TGTGCCAGCAGCGTAGCTAGCGGGGGGACGAATGAGCAGTTCTTC. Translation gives CASSVASGGTNEQFF.

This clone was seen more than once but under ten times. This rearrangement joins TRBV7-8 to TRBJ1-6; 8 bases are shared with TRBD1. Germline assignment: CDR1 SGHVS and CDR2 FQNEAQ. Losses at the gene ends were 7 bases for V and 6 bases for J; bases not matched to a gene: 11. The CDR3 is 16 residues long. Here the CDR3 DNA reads TGTGCCAGCAAGCGAATGCGACAGGGGTTTAATTCACCCCTCCACTTT. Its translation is CASKRMRQGFNSPLHF.

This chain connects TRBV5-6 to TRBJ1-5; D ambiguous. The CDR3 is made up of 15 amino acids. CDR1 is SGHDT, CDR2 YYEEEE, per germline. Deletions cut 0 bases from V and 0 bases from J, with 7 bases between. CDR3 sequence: CASSLGGYSNQPQHF. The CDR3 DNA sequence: TGTGCCAGCAGCTTGGGAGGCTATAGCAATCAGCCCCAGCATTTT.

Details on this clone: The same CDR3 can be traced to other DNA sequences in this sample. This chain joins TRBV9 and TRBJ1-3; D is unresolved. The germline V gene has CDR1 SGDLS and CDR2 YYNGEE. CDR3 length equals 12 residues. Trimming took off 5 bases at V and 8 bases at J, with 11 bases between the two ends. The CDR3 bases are TGTGCCAGCAGTCCCAACGCGGACACCATATATTTT. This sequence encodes CASSPNADTIYF.

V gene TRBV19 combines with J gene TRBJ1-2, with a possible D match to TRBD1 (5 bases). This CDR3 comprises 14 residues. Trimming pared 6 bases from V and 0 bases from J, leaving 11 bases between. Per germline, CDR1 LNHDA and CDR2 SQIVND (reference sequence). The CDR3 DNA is TGTGCCAGTAGGACCCGGGGGTCTAACTATGGCTACACCTTC. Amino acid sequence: CASRTRGSNYGYTF.

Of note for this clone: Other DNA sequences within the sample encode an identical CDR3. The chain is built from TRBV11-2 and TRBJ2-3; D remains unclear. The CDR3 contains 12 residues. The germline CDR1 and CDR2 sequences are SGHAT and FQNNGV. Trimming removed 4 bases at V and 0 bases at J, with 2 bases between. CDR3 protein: CASSSSTDTQYF. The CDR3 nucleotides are TGTGCCAGCAGCTCTAGCACAGATACGCAGTATTTT.

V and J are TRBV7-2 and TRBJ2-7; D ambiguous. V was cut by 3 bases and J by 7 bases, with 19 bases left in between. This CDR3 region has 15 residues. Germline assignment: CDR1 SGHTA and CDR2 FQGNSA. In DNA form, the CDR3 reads TGTGCCAGCAGCTTCCTGCTTCCCAGGCCTGGGGAGCAGTACTTC. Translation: CASSFLLPRPGEQYF.

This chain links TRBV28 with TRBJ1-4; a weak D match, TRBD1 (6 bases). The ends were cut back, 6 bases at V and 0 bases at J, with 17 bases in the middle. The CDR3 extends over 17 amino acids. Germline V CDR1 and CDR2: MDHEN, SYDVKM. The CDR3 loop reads CASRPSQGQATNEKLFF. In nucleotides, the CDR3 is TGTGCCAGCAGACCAAGTCAGGGGCAAGCAACTAATGAAAAACTGTTTTTT.

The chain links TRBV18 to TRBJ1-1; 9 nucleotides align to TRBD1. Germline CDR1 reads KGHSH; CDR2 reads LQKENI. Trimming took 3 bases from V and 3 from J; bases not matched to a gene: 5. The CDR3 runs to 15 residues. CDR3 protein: CASSPRTGVDTEAFF. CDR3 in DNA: TGTGCCAGCTCACCGCGGACAGGGGTGGACACTGAAGCTTTCTTT.

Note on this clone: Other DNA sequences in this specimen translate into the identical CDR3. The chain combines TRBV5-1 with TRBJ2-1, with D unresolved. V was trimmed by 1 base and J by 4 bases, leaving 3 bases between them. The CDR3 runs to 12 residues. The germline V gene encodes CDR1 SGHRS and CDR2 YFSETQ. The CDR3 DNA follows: TGCGCCAGCAGCTTGCAATACAATGAGCAGTTCTTC. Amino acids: CASSLQYNEQFF.

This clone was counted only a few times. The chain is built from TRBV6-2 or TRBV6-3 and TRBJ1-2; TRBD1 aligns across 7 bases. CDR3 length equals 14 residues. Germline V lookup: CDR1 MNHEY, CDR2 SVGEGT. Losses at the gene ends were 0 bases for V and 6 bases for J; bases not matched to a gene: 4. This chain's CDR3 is CASSYSAGGHGYTF. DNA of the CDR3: TGTGCCAGCAGTTACTCGGCAGGGGGACATGGCTACACCTTC.

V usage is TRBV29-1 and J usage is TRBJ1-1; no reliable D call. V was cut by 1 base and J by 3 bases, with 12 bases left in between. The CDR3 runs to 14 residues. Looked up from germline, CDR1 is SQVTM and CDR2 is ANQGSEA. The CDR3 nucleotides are TGCAGCGTTGAAGGGGGTCGGGATTACACTGAAGCTTTCTTT. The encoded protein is CSVEGGRDYTEAFF.

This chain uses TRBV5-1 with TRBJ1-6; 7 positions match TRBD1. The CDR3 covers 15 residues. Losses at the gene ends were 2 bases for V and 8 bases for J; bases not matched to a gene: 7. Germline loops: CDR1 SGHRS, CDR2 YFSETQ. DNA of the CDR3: TGCGCCAGCAGCTTTCACAGGGGAAGGGATTCACCCCTCCACTTT. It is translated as CASSFHRGRDSPLHF.

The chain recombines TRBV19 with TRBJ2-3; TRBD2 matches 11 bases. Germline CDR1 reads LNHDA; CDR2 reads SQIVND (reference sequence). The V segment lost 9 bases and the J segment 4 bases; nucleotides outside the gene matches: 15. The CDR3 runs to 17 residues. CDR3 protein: CASRGGGTSGTPDTQYF. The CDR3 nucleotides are TGTGCCAGCCGAGGCGGCGGGACTAGCGGTACGCCAGATACGCAGTATTTT.

CDR3: CAIRDPGEISYNEQFF. As DNA, the CDR3 is TGTGCCATCAGGGACCCCGGGGAGATCTCCTACAATGAGCAGTTCTTC. This sequence joins TRBV10-3 and TRBJ2-1; D may be TRBD2 (5 bases). The CDR3 totals 16 residues. V was clipped by 6 bases and J by 0 bases, with 15 bases between them. Germline V CDR1 and CDR2: ENHRY, SYGVKD.